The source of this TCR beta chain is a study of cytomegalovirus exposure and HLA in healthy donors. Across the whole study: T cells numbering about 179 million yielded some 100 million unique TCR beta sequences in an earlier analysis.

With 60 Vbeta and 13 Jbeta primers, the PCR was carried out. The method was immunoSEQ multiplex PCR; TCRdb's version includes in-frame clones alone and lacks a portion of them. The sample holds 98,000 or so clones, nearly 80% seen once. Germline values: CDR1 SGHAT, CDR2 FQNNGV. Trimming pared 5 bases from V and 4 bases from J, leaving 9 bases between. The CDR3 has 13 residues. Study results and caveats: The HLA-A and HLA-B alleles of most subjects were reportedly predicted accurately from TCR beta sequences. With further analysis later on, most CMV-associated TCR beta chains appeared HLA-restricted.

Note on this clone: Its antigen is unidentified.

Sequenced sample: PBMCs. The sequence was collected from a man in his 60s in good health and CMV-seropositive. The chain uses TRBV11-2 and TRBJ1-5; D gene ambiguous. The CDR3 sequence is CASSLPGNQPQHF. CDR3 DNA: TGTGCCAGCAGCCTTCCCGGTAATCAGCCCCAGCATTTT.